The clone carrying this TCR beta chain came up many times. V gave up 3 bases and J gave up 0 bases, with 12 bases separating them. This CDR3 is 16 amino acids long. Germline CDR1 is SGHVS and CDR2 is FQNEAQ. This specimen comes from a study of HIV-infected patients and healthy controls. Alpha and beta constant-region primers primed reverse transcription of approximately 0.55 ug RNA. Using multiplexing indices, alpha and beta chain libraries were generated apart by chain-specific third strand synthesis. A single record per CDR3 protein comes from TCRdb applying MiXCR to the 5' RACE reads. The table has 10,000 to 15,000 distinct CDR3 sequences, 5% to 5.5% seen once. All unsorted peripheral T cells were captured because whole blood was used without fractionation.

The sample comprised blood. The chain has TRBV7-8 and TRBJ1-3; D not resolved. This TCR derives from an adult in good health. This CDR3 is CASSFERKPSGNTIYF. CDR3 sequence (DNA): TGTGCCAGCAGCTTCGAGAGGAAACCCTCTGGAAACACCATATATTTT.